One sample yielded the 9 T cell receptor beta chains listed below, sequenced in a study of a mutant IDH1 vaccine in newly diagnosed glioma. Time point here: week 35, safety follow-up. Doses consisted of 300 ug of mutant IDH1 20-mer peptide each, paired with topical imiquimod. These receptors' antigens are unknown. The protocol was immunoSEQ multiplex PCR, while the TCRdb copy is restricted to in-frame clones and leaves out a portion. Among about 65,000 clones listed, about four fifths were seen once. Sequenced material: PBMCs, taken from a glioma patient whose treatment included an IDH1 peptide vaccine. These receptors all come from a man between 35 and 55 years old with glioma.

J is TRBJ2-7 and V is TRBV6-1, with 8 bases that match TRBD1. The length of the CDR3 is 15 residues. V was clipped by 2 bases and J by 3 bases; unmatched bases: 6. In germline, CDR1 is MNHNS, CDR2 SASEGT. The DNA for the CDR3 is TGTGCCAGCAGTGAAATAGGACAGGGCCTCTACGAGCAGTACTTC. It encodes CASSEIGQGLYEQYF.

The chain is built from TRBV23-1 and TRBJ1-5; the D is unclear. TRBV23-1 falls under the ORF class, with uncertain function. With 9 bases removed from V and 0 bases from J, the gap between germline ends came to 24 bases. The CDR3 consists of 18 residues. The CDR3 DNA is TGCGCCAGTCTTTCTTTTAGACGGAGGAAATATAGCAATCAGCCCCAGCATTTT. Translating it yields CASLSFRRRKYSNQPQHF.

The sample holds a few counts of this clone. J is TRBJ1-1 and V is TRBV6-6, with TRBD1 matching over 10 bases. Germline CDR1 reads MNHNY; CDR2 reads SVGAGI (reference sequence). The V gene end was trimmed by 4 bases and the J gene end by 5 bases; junction bases not matched to a gene: 1. The CDR3 loop spans 13 amino acids. CDR3 DNA sequence: TGTGCCAGCAGTTGGGACAGGGGTACTGAAGCTTTCTTT. Translating it yields CASSWDRGTEAFF.

The CDR3 region is CASRRQVGFEKLFF. The DNA for the CDR3 is TGTGCCAGCAGACGACAGGTCGGGTTTGAAAAACTGTTTTTT. The V call is TRBV28, the J call TRBJ1-4, with D tentatively TRBD1 (6 bases). Germline V gene lookup returns CDR1 MDHEN and CDR2 SYDVKM. V lost 6 bases, J lost 7 bases, and 15 bases lay in between. The CDR3 spans 14 residues.

V usage is TRBV2 and J usage is TRBJ1-5; D call uncertain. V lost 7 bases and J lost 7, with 11 bases in between. Germline V gene sequence: CDR1 SNHLY, CDR2 FYNNEI. The CDR3 has 12 amino acids. CDR3 DNA sequence: TGTGCCAGCACCCTGGCGGGGCAGCCCCAGCATTTT. Translated, it gives CASTLAGQPQHF.

The chain links TRBV7-6 to TRBJ2-5, with D perhaps being TRBD1 or TRBD2 (5 bases each). The V end lost 5 bases, the J end lost 7 bases, and 20 bases lay between the germline ends. This CDR3 is built from 15 residues. CDR1 and CDR2 from the germline V gene are SGHVS and FNYEAQ. The CDR3 reads CASSATSDPGGTQYF. CDR3 nucleotide sequence: TGTGCCAGCAGCGCAACCTCCGACCCTGGGGGGACCCAGTACTTC.

The chain uses TRBV19 and TRBJ1-5; 10 bases line up with TRBD1. Looked up from germline, CDR1 is LNHDA and CDR2 is SQIVND (reference sequence). V was pared by 5 bases and J by 3 bases, with 4 bases of the junction left unmatched. This CDR3 has 15 amino acids. The CDR3 spells CASSEDRGLNQPQHF. CDR3 DNA: TGTGCCAGTAGTGAAGACAGGGGGCTCAATCAGCCCCAGCATTTT.

The chain combines TRBV5-6 with TRBJ1-4; no clear D. CDR1 and CDR2 from the germline V gene are SGHDT and YYEEEE. Trimming left V 4 bases short and J 6 bases short, with 13 bases between. The CDR3 length is 14 residues. CDR3 sequence reads: CASSRTQRYEKLFF. For the CDR3, the DNA is TGTGCCAGCAGCCGCACCCAACGGTATGAAAAACTGTTTTTT. Looking up the rest from reference TRBV5-6 and TRBJ1-4 gives the full variable domain: DAGVTQSPTHLIKTRGQQVTLRCSPKSGHDTVSWYQQALGQGPQFIFQYYEEEERQRGNFPDRFSGHQFPNYSSELNVNALLLGDSALYLCASSRTQRYEKLFFGSGTQLSVL.

This chain connects TRBV6-5 to TRBJ2-3; D is perhaps TRBD1 or TRBD2 (5 bases each). The CDR3 has 15 residues. V shed 2 bases and J shed 5 bases, with 14 bases lying between them. Per the germline V gene, CDR1 is MNHEY and CDR2 is SVGAGI. Here the CDR3 DNA reads TGTGCCAGCAGTTACATCGTGGGGGAACTAGATACGCAGTATTTT. Its translation is CASSYIVGELDTQYF.